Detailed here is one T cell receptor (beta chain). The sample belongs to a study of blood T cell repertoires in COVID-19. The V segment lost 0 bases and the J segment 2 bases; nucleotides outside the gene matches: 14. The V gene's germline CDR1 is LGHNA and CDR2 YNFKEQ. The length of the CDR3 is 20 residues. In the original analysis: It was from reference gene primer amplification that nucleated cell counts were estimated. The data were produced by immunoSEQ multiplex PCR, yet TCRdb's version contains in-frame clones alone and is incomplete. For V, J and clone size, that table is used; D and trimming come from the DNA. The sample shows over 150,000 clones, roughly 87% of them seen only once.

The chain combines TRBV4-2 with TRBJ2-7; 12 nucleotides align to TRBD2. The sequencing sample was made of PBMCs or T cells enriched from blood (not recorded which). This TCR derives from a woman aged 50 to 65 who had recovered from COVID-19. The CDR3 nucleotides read TGTGCCAGCAGCCAAGAGCTTGGGACTAGCGGGTATGGGGGCCCCTACGAGCAGTACTTC. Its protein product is CASSQELGTSGYGGPYEQYF.